This TCR beta chain stems from a study of blood T cell repertoires in COVID-19. As for the study in general: The analysed material was cDNA or gDNA that came from T cells, B-cell-depleted T cells, or PBMCs.

J was trimmed by 0 bases and V by 5 bases; bases with no gene match: 15. CDR1 and CDR2 (germline): SGHAT, FQNNGV. The length of the CDR3 is 18 residues. Per the original data handling: By means of reference gene primer amplification, nucleated cell counts were estimated. TCRdb's table, derived via immunoSEQ multiplex PCR, lists solely in-frame clones and lacks some. The DNA was the basis for D and trimming; V, J and clone size are from that table. The sample lists about 400,000 clones; 70% to 90% were seen once. This study enrolled people aged 18 to 89 from approximately 25 US geographic areas. The sequence was collected from a woman aged 30 to 39 with acute COVID-19. Sequenced: PBMCs or T cells enriched from blood (not recorded which). This rearrangement joins TRBV11-2 to TRBJ2-7, with 8 bases fitting TRBD2. CDR3 sequence (DNA): TGTGCCAGCAGCCCGATCGGTAGAAGGCGGGGGGCCTCCTACGAGCAGTACTTC. This gives the protein CASSPIGRRRGASYEQYF.